What follows is one T cell receptor beta chain and its context. Its specificity is not known. The data stem from a study of breast tumors, draining lymph nodes, adjacent tissues. Study results and limitations: The lymph node origin of tumor T cells was framed as consistent with a hypothesis, not demonstrated. Tumor TCR diversity was below lymph nodes but above nontumor tissue. Tumor and nontumor repertoires were significantly more similar in luminal-like than in basal-like breast cancer. Findings are consistent with lymph node origin and intratumoral expansion of most tumor T cells.

Looked up from germline, CDR1 is MGHRA and CDR2 is YSYEKL. Trimming at V came to 2 bases and at J to 3 bases, leaving 4 bases not matched to a gene. This CDR3 has 16 amino acids. MiXCR, run by TCRdb on the multiplex PCR reads, gives a single entry per CDR3 protein. Of approximately 130,000 distinct CDR3 sequences in the sample, about 20% were seen once. Samples came from axillary lymph nodes draining the breast cancer. This TCR was recovered from a female donor with breast cancer. Some clones in this sample may be carry-over from other donors' samples. The rearrangement links TRBV4-1 to TRBJ2-7, with 13 bases identical to TRBD2. Source material: axillary lymph node tissue. The CDR3: CASSQTWTSGSYEQYF. The CDR3 DNA reads TGCGCCAGCAGCCAAACTTGGACTAGCGGGAGCTACGAGCAGTACTTC.